The present T cell receptor (beta chain) was sequenced within a study of CD8 T cells in ankylosing spondylitis. This clonotype was detected many times. The antigen is not known. As the method for making TCR beta libraries, quantitative 5'-RACE with molecular barcodes was used. One entry per CDR3 protein results from TCRdb running MiXCR on the 5' RACE reads. The table lists about 100,000 distinct CDR3 sequences, over 6.5% of them singletons, with around 10% in the top ten. J was trimmed by 7 bases and V by 0 bases; bases with no gene match: 13. The CDR3 totals 17 residues. The germline V gene encodes CDR1 LGHNA and CDR2 YNFKEQ. Findings and limits, study-wide: The clones that were linked to disease were reported to be significantly enriched in matched synovial fluid samples from ankylosing spondylitis patients.

The rearrangement joins TRBV4-2 to TRBJ2-7; 9 positions agree with TRBD2. Sequenced input: blood, either unsorted or a sorted T cell fraction (not recorded which). This TCR came from a male donor with ankylosing spondylitis or in good health (not recorded which). This CDR3 is CASSQEEEREALDEQYF. The DNA for the CDR3 is TGTGCCAGCAGCCAAGAGGAGGAGCGGGAGGCGCTAGATGAGCAGTACTTC.